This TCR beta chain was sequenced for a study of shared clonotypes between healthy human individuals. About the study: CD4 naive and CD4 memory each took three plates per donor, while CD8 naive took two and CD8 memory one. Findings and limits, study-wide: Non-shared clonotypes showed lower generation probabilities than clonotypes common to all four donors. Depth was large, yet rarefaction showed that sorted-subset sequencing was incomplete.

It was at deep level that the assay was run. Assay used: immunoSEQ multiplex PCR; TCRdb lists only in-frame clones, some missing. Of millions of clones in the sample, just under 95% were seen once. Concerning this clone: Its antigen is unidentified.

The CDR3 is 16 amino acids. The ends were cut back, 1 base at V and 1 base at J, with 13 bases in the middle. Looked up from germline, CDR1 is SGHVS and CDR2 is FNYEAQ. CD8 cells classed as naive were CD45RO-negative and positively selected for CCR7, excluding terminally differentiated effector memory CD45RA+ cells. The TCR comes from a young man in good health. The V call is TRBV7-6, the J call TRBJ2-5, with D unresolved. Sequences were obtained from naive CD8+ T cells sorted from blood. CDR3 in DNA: TGTGCCAGCAGCTTAGGTCCAGGCCTTATCCAAGAGACCCAGTACTTC. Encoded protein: CASSLGPGLIQETQYF.